Listed below are T cell receptor beta chains from one sample, sequenced in a study of OX40 agonist ivuxolimab in advanced cancers. Measured with immunoSEQ multiplex PCR; TCRdb has only the in-frame clones, and not every one. The repertoire holds 75,000 to 90,000 clones, with around 84% as singletons. The specimen comprised CD4+ or CD8+ T cells sorted from blood, sampled in a trial of the OX40 agonist ivuxolimab. These receptors were taken from an adult with an advanced solid tumor such as melanoma, head and neck, liver or kidney cancer. Each CDR3 is given with its conserved first and last residue. The D gene is left open where the match is weak. Not every row has a clone size; where given, it reads once, few, many or a size class.

D gene | clone size | J gene | V gene | CDR3 DNA | CDR3 protein
TRBD2 | - | TRBJ2-1 | TRBV10-2 | TGCGCCAGCAGTGAACGGGCGGGGGGTTACAATGAGCAGTTCTTC | CASSERAGGYNEQFF
TRBD1 | - | TRBJ1-2 | TRBV18 | TGTGCCAGCTCACCACGTTCGACAGGGGAGAAATATGGCTACACCTTC | CASSPRSTGEKYGYTF
- | - | TRBJ2-1 | TRBV13 | TGTGCCAGCAGCTCCTCCAACTACCGTGAGTTCTTC | CASSSSNYREFF
TRBD1 | few | TRBJ1-1 | TRBV7-9 | TGTGCCAGCAGCCCCCGGGACAGACTTGAAGCTTTCTTT | CASSPRDRLEAFF
- | - | TRBJ2-1 | TRBV30 | TGTGCCTGGAAGCCCTCAGCGGCTTGGGAGCAGTTCTTC | CAWKPSAAWEQFF
- | few | TRBJ2-1 | TRBV5-1 | TGCGCCAGCAGTTGGGGGGAGAATTACAATGAGCAGTTCTTC | CASSWGENYNEQFF
- | - | TRBJ1-3 | TRBV18 | TGTGCCAGCTCACCGTCGACCGTCTCTGGAAACACCATATATTTT | CASSPSTVSGNTIYF
- | - | TRBJ2-2 | TRBV11-2 | TGTGCCAGCAGCTCCTCTGCAGGGGTCCCCGGTGCCGGGGAGCTGTTTTTT | CASSSSAGVPGAGELFF
TRBD2 | - | TRBJ2-5 | TRBV2 | TGTGCCAGCGTTCCGGGACTAGGCACTCAAGAGACCCAGTACTTC | CASVPGLGTQETQYF
- | - | TRBJ1-1 | TRBV11-3 | TGTGCCAGCAGCTTTAAGGGGAACACTGAAGCTTTCTTT | CASSFKGNTEAFF
- | - | TRBJ1-2 | TRBV11-3 | TGTGCCAGCAGCTTAGAAAGGGATGGCAGGGGCTACACCTTC | CASSLERDGRGYTF
- | once | TRBJ1-5 | TRBV4-2 | TGTGCCAGCAGCCAGGGGGAAAATCAGCCCCAGCATTTT | CASSQGENQPQHF
TRBD1 | - | TRBJ1-6 | TRBV27 | TGTGCCAGCAGGAACGCTCGGACAGGGCGATCACCCCTCCACTTT | CASRNARTGRSPLHF
- | once | TRBJ1-3 | TRBV7-2 | TGTGCCAGCAGTCGGGGGGCTGGAAACACCATATATTTT | CASSRGAGNTIYF
TRBD2 | - | TRBJ2-5 | TRBV27 | TGTGCCAGCAGCCCACTAGCGGGGGGTTATGAGACCCAGTACTTC | CASSPLAGGYETQYF
- | - | TRBJ2-3 | TRBV14 | TGTGCCAGCAGCGTCCGACTAGGGGCCACAGATACGCAGTATTTT | CASSVRLGATDTQYF
- | - | TRBJ2-7 | TRBV5-1 | TGCGCCAGCAGCTCTAGAGAGGAGTCCCCCTACGAGCAGTACTTC | CASSSREESPYEQYF
TRBD1 | - | TRBJ1-5 | TRBV9 | TGTGCCAGCAGCCCGTTTGGGACAGGGGGTCAGCCCCAGCATTTT | CASSPFGTGGQPQHF
- | - | TRBJ2-1 | TRBV20-1 | TGCAGTGCCCCCCTAACCCATGAGCAGTTCTTC | CSAPLTHEQFF
- | - | TRBJ1-6 | TRBV7-9 | TGTGCCAGCAGCCCTGGGGGCCCAAATAATTCACCCCTCCACTTT | CASSPGGPNNSPLHF
- | - | TRBJ2-3 | TRBV20-1 | TGCAGTGCTAACGGGAGAACGCAGTATTTT | CSANGRTQYF
- | - | TRBJ2-2 | TRBV9 | TGTGCCAGCAGCTCAACACGGAACACCGGGGAGCTGTTTTTT | CASSSTRNTGELFF
- | - | TRBJ1-2 | TRBV14 | TGTGCCAGCAGTAATACGAGGGCCTTTGGCTACACCTTC | CASSNTRAFGYTF
- | - | TRBJ2-7 | TRBV30 | TGTGCCTGGAGCCTCGCAGGGGTAGACTACGAGCAGTACTTC | CAWSLAGVDYEQYF
- | few | TRBJ1-3 | TRBV9 | TGTGCCAGCAGCGAAGGATCTGGAAACACCATATATTTT | CASSEGSGNTIYF
- | - | TRBJ1-1 | TRBV7-9 | TGTGCCAGCAGCTTTGCAGGGTTTGGGAACACTGAAGCTTTCTTT | CASSFAGFGNTEAFF
- | once | TRBJ2-2 | TRBV11-3 | TGTGCCAGCAGCCCCGGGGGCGGACACGATAACACCGGGGAGCTGTTTTTT | CASSPGGGHDNTGELFF
TRBD1 | few | TRBJ1-3 | TRBV5-1 | TGCGCCAGCAGCTTCCAAGGGGGCTCCTCTGGAAACACCATATATTTT | CASSFQGGSSGNTIYF
- | - | TRBJ2-2 | TRBV27 | TGTGCCAGCAGTACTAGCTTTGCCGGGGAGCTGTTTTTT | CASSTSFAGELFF
- | - | TRBJ1-2 | TRBV7-3 | TGTGCCAGCAGCTTATCTCGACGCGGAGTCGAGCGTGGCTACACCTTC | CASSLSRRGVERGYTF
TRBD1 | - | TRBJ2-1 | TRBV5-1 | TGCGCCAGCAGCAACCGACAGGGGAACAATGAGCAGTTCTTC | CASSNRQGNNEQFF
- | - | TRBJ2-4 | TRBV9 | TGTGCCAGCAGCGCCGACACTAGTCCCCACATTCAGTACTTC | CASSADTSPHIQYF
TRBD1 | - | TRBJ1-1 | TRBV27 | TGTGCCAGCAGTTCGGTTGGACAGGGGTACACTGAAGCTTTCTTT | CASSSVGQGYTEAFF
- | - | TRBJ2-6 | TRBV4-1 | TGCGCCAGCAGCCGCGGGACCTCTGGGGCCAACGTCCTGACTTTC | CASSRGTSGANVLTF
- | - | TRBJ2-5 | TRBV7-2 | TGTGCCAGCAGCTCATCTAGCGCCCAAGAGACCCAGTACTTC | CASSSSSAQETQYF
TRBD2 | - | TRBJ2-7 | TRBV5-1 | TGCGCCAGCAGCTTTAGCGGGGGGATTGATTACGAGCAGTACTTC | CASSFSGGIDYEQYF
- | - | TRBJ2-7 | TRBV5-6 | TGTGCCAGCAGCCGAAGTGACTCGTACTCCTACGAGCAGTACTTC | CASSRSDSYSYEQYF
- | - | TRBJ1-1 | TRBV2 | TGTGCCAGCAGTGTCAAAGTTGTAGCTGAAGCTTTCTTT | CASSVKVVAEAFF
- | - | TRBJ2-3 | TRBV7-6 | TGTGCCAGCAGCTTAGGGGGACTTCTGGGCACAGATACGCAGTATTTT | CASSLGGLLGTDTQYF
- | - | TRBJ1-3 | TRBV6-6 | TGTGCCAGCAGTTACGGAGGAGCTGGAAACACCATATATTTT | CASSYGGAGNTIYF
- | - | TRBJ2-7 | TRBV6-5 | TGTGCCAGCAGTTCGGGATTGGAGGAAGAGCAGTACTTC | CASSSGLEEEQYF
- | - | TRBJ2-5 | TRBV15 | TGTGCCACCGGCCTACAAGACAGGCAAGAGACCCAGTACTTC | CATGLQDRQETQYF
- | - | TRBJ2-3 | TRBV7-2 | TGTGCCAGCAGCTTAAGGAGGGAGCCAGATACGCAGTATTTT | CASSLRREPDTQYF
- | - | TRBJ1-3 | TRBV27 | TGTGCCAGCAGCTTCAGGGGCTACGGAAACACCATATATTTT | CASSFRGYGNTIYF
TRBD1 | - | TRBJ2-5 | TRBV5-1 | TGCGCCAGCAGCTATTCTACAGGGACAGGGCAAGAGACCCAGTACTTC | CASSYSTGTGQETQYF
- | - | TRBJ1-1 | TRBV29-1 | TGCAGCGTTGTGGGGGAGACAGACAGGTCGAACACTGAAGCTTTCTTT | CSVVGETDRSNTEAFF
- | - | TRBJ1-1 | TRBV6-4 | TGTGCCAGCTCAATGAATTGGAATTCTGAAGCTTTCTTT | CASSMNWNSEAFF
- | - | TRBJ1-1 | TRBV7-9 | TGTGCCAGCAGTCAAGGAGGAAGCACTGAAGCTTTCTTT | CASSQGGSTEAFF